These 2 T cell receptor beta chains were all obtained from the same sample, sequenced in a study of identical twins (dated by TCRdb to the mid-2010s). The library was generated by 5' RACE. For sequencing, an Illumina HiSeq 2000 was employed. TCRdb passed the public sequencing reads through fastp at Q25 and MiXCR, retaining productive beta sequences. All rows with the same CDR3 protein become a single entry with the most common DNA and genes. The table for this sample lists approximately 490,000 distinct CDR3 sequences; around 22% of them were counted only once. The ten largest clones add up to 0.48% of the sample. Separately, the same data were catalogued under a study of yellow fever vaccine responses in identical twins.

The sample comprised CD4+ T cells sorted from blood. All receptors derive from a young woman in good health.

The rearrangement joins TRBV20-1 to TRBJ2-1; D not certain. The CDR3 sequence is 16 residues long. Germline V CDR1 and CDR2: DFQATT, SNEGSKA (reference sequence). V was pared by 6 bases and J by 0 bases, with 18 bases between. CDR3 sequence: CSATQRLGNSYNEQFF. Written as DNA, the CDR3 is TGCAGTGCCACGCAACGACTGGGGAACTCCTACAATGAGCAGTTCTTC.

This clonotype was observed a few times. The rearrangement uses TRBV20-1 and TRBJ2-5, with a tentative D call TRBD1 (6 bases). The V gene lost 7 bases and the J gene lost 3 bases, with 15 bases spanning the gap. The CDR3 is 13 amino acids. CDR1 and CDR2 (germline): DFQATT, SNEGSKA (reference sequence). As DNA, the CDR3 is TGCAGTGGGTTTAACAGGGTGAAAGAGACCCAGTACTTC. Translation gives CSGFNRVKETQYF.